This passage covers 12 T cell receptor beta chains from one sample sequenced in a study of shared clonotypes between healthy human individuals. The table came from immunoSEQ multiplex PCR; TCRdb's copy has only in-frame clones and leaves some out. The sample has 950,000 to 1,300,000 clones, around 76% seen once. Sequencing was carried out using memory CD4+ T cells sorted from blood. The subset here: CD45RA-negative fraction. All receptors come from a man younger than 35 in good health.

Worth noting for this clone: This same CDR3 is encoded by further DNA sequences in the sample. The rearrangement joins TRBV7-2 to TRBJ2-5; tentatively, D is TRBD1 (5 bases). V was clipped by 4 bases and J by 1 base, with 7 bases between them. Germline loops: CDR1 SGHTA, CDR2 FQGNSA. This CDR3 has 13 amino acids. CDR3 coding DNA: TGTGCCAGCAGCTACAGGACCCAAGAGACCCAGTACTTC. Residues: CASSYRTQETQYF.

The chain uses TRBV5-4 and TRBJ1-1, with TRBD1 matching over 9 bases. J lost 5 bases, V lost 5 bases, and 13 bases had no gene match. Germline V lookup: CDR1 SGHNT, CDR2 YYREEE (reference sequence). The CDR3 contains 16 residues. CDR3 protein: CASRPGTGLIGTEAFF. Here the CDR3 DNA reads TGTGCCAGCAGGCCCGGGACAGGGTTAATCGGAACTGAAGCTTTCTTT.

The genes are TRBV27 and TRBJ1-4; TRBD1 matches 10 bases. The CDR3 runs 16 residues. Germline values: CDR1 MNHEY, CDR2 SMNVEV (reference sequence). The V and J ends lost 7 bases and 4 bases, in that order; junction bases with no gene match: 9. CDR3 bases: TGTGCCAGCATCCGTCCGGGACAGGGGATTAATGAAAAACTGTTTTTT. Protein: CASIRPGQGINEKLFF.

J is TRBJ2-5 and V is TRBV19; 13 nucleotides line up with TRBD2. The germline V gene has CDR1 LNHDA and CDR2 SQIVND (reference sequence). The CDR3 loop spans 16 amino acids. Trimming cost V 2 bases and J 2 bases; bases outside gene matches: 2. Here the CDR3 DNA reads TGTGCCAGTAGTATACGGACTAGCGGGGGTCAAGAGACCCAGTACTTC. This gives the protein CASSIRTSGGQETQYF.

Written as DNA, the CDR3 is TGTGCCAGCAGCCCGGGGACAGTTAATGAAAAACTGTTTTTT. Translation: CASSPGTVNEKLFF. The chain uses TRBV5-5 and TRBJ1-4; TRBD1 aligns across 7 bases. This CDR3 is 14 amino acids long. In germline, CDR1 is SGHKS, CDR2 YYEKEE (reference sequence). Trimming took 4 bases from V and 4 from J; bases not matched to a gene: 4.

The chain links TRBV5-1 to TRBJ2-5; D gene unclear. CDR1 and CDR2 from the germline V gene are SGHRS and YFSETQ. The germline V and J ends were trimmed by 0 bases and 5 bases, with 11 bases remaining between them. The CDR3 sequence is 14 residues long. CDR3 nucleotides: TGCGCCAGCAGCTTGGGGGGTGGAGCGGAGACCCAGTACTTC. It encodes CASSLGGGAETQYF.

The chain joins TRBV7-6 to TRBJ2-5; D gene ambiguous. Deletions cut 3 bases from V and 5 bases from J, with 4 bases between. The germline V gene has CDR1 SGHVS and CDR2 FNYEAQ. This CDR3 has 11 amino acids. CDR3 amino acids: CASSFSETQYF. The CDR3 region has the DNA TGTGCCAGCAGCTTCTCGGAGACCCAGTACTTC.

CDR3 bases: TGTGCCACCAGCAGGGACAGGGGCCGGTCTGAAGCTTTCTTT. Its protein product is CATSRDRGRSEAFF. The chain has TRBV15 and TRBJ1-1; 9 bases are a match to TRBD1. Germline CDR1 reads LNHNV; CDR2 reads YYDKDF (reference sequence). V shed 3 bases and J 6 bases; nucleotides not matched to a gene: 5. The CDR3 contains 14 residues.

The chain has TRBV5-8 and TRBJ2-7; D gene uncertain. CDR1 and CDR2 (germline): SGHTS, YDEGEE. The CDR3 totals 14 residues. V dropped 0 bases and J dropped 1 base, with 8 bases sitting between them. The CDR3 region is CASSLAPKSYEQYF. CDR3 sequence (DNA): TGTGCCAGCAGCTTGGCTCCCAAATCCTACGAGCAGTACTTC.

This chain uses TRBV10-3 with TRBJ1-1; no firm D call. Germline-derived CDR1 and CDR2 are ENHRY and SYGVKD. V lost 8 bases and J 1 base, leaving 14 bases between the germline ends. CDR3 length: 14 amino acids. CDR3 protein: CAIRALSKNTEAFF. CDR3 in DNA: TGTGCCATCCGGGCCCTGAGTAAGAACACTGAAGCTTTCTTT.

This chain uses TRBV7-2 with TRBJ1-1; the D gene is possibly TRBD1 (5 bases). The V and J ends lost 5 bases and 2 bases respectively, with 15 bases between them. The CDR3 loop spans 15 amino acids. Germline V CDR1 and CDR2: SGHTA, FQGNSA. CDR3 sequence (DNA): TGTGCCAGCAGCCCCAGTAGTGGGGGAAACACTGAAGCTTTCTTT. It codes for CASSPSSGGNTEAFF.

The rearrangement uses TRBV30 and TRBJ2-3; D possibly corresponds to TRBD2 (6 bases). Germline assignment: CDR1 GTSNPN and CDR2 SVGIG (reference sequence). This CDR3 region has 13 residues. V was trimmed by 3 bases and J by 5 bases, leaving 12 bases between them. CDR3: CAWRRGKGDTQYF. CDR3 nucleotides: TGTGCCTGGAGGCGGGGCAAGGGAGATACGCAGTATTTT.